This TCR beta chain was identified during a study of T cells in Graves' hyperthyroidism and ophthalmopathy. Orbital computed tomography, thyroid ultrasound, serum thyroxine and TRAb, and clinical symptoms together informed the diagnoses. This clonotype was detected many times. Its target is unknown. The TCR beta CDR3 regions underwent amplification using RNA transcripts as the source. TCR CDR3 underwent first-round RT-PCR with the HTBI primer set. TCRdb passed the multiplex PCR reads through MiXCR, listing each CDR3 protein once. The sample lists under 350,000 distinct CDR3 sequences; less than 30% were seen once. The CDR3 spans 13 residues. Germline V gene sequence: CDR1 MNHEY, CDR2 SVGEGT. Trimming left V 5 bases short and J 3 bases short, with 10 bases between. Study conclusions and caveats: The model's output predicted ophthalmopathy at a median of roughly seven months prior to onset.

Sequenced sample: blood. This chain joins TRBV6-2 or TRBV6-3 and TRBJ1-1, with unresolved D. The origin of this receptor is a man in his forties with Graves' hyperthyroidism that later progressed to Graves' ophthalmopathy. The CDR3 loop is CASSHDRDTEAFF. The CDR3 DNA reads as TGTGCCAGCAGTCACGACCGCGACACTGAAGCTTTCTTT.